This TCR beta chain is from a study of breast tumors, draining lymph nodes, adjacent tissues. General study findings and limits: Compared with lymph nodes, tumors were less diverse; compared with nontumor tissue, more.

Per germline, CDR1 SGHRS and CDR2 YFSETQ. J lost 1 base, V lost 4 bases, and 9 bases had no gene match. The CDR3 covers 17 residues. Axillary draining lymph nodes of breast cancer patients supplied the node samples. On this clonotype itself: What it recognizes is unknown. Because it lacks the conserved phenylalanine or tryptophan at the end, this CDR3 is likely a read error.

TCRdb analysed the multiplex PCR reads with MiXCR anew, one entry per CDR3 protein. The repertoire holds approximately 300,000 distinct CDR3 sequences, with 30% to 35% as singletons. The chain uses TRBV5-1 and TRBJ2-7; 12 positions agree with TRBD2. The sequenced material came from axillary lymph node tissue. The TCR sequence derives from a female donor with breast cancer. Some clones in this sample may be carry-over from other donors' samples. The DNA for the CDR3 is TGCGCCAGCAGCCTGGCGGCTAGCGGGAGGGTATCCTACGAGCAGTACTCC. It encodes CASSLAASGRVSYEQYS.